A single T cell receptor (beta chain) is shown here with its context. The repertoire was sequenced with immunoSEQ multiplex PCR; TCRdb's copy has only in-frame clones and lacks some. This table holds over 110,000 clones, 88% found once. Unmatched junction bases numbered 0, after V lost 3 bases and J lost 1 base. The germline V gene has CDR1 SGDLS and CDR2 YYNGEE. The CDR3 contains 14 residues. This sample was included in a study of blood T cell repertoires in COVID-19. In the study overall: Samples came from the United States, Italy and Spain, spanning acute and convalescent COVID-19. From T cells, B-cell-depleted T cells, or PBMCs came the material, which was cDNA or gDNA.

This receptor was obtained from a human donor in a cohort sampled during active COVID-19. J is TRBJ1-1 and V is TRBV9, with 10 positions matching TRBD1. Material: peripheral blood. The CDR3 region is CASSGQGANTEAFF. As DNA, the CDR3 is TGTGCCAGCAGCGGACAGGGGGCGAACACTGAAGCTTTCTTT.